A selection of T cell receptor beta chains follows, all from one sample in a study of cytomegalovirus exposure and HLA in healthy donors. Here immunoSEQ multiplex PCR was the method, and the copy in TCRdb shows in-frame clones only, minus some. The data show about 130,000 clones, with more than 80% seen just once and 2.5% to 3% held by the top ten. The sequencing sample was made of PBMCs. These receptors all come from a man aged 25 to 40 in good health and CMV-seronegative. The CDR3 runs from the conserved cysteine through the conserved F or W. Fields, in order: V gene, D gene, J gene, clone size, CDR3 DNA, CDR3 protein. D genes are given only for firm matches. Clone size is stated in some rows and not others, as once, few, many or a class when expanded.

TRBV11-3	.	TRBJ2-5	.	TGTGCCAGCAGCGGGGCTATCCAAGAGACCCAGTACTTC	CASSGAIQETQYF
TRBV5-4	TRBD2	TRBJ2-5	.	TGTGCCAGCAGCTTGGTTTCTAGCGGGAGGATAAAGACCCAGTACTTC	CASSLVSSGRIKTQYF
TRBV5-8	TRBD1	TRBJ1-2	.	TGTGCCAGCTCCAGGGGGTCTAACTATGGCTACACCTTC	CASSRGSNYGYTF
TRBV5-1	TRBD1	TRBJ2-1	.	TGCGCCAGCATTAAGGACAGGGTAGCCGATGAGCAGTTCTTC	CASIKDRVADEQFF
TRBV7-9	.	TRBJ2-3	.	TGTGCCAGCAGCTTCTCCGTTGAGGATACGCAGTATTTT	CASSFSVEDTQYF
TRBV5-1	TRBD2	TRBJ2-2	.	TGCGCCAGCAGCTTGGGTAGCGGGTACACCGGGGAGCTGTTTTTT	CASSLGSGYTGELFF
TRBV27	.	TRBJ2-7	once	TGTGCCAGCAGTTTCGCCAGCGAGCAGTACTTC	CASSFASEQYF
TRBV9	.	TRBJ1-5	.	TGTGCCAGCAGCGTAGGTCATAGCAATCAGCCCCAGCATTTT	CASSVGHSNQPQHF
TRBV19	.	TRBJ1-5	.	TGTGCCAGTAGTATCGGACCAGGAGGCAGGAGGAGGGATCAGCCCCAGCATTTT	CASSIGPGGRRRDQPQHF
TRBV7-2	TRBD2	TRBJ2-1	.	TGTGCCAGCAGACGGACTAGCGGGAGGGGGTACAATGAGCAGTTCTTC	CASRRTSGRGYNEQFF
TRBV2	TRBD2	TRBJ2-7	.	TGTGCCAGCAGTACCTTCGGCGGGAGCTTCTACGAGCAGTACTTC	CASSTFGGSFYEQYF
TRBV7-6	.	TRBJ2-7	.	TGTGCCAGCAGCTTAGCACAGGACACCTACGAGCAGTACTTC	CASSLAQDTYEQYF
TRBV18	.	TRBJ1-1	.	TGTGCCAGCTCACCCCGCCGGGGTACCTGGGACACTGAAGCTTTCTTT	CASSPRRGTWDTEAFF
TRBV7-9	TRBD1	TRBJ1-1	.	TGTGCCAGCAGCTTAGGTACGTTCCGGGACAGGCGCACTGAAGCTTTCTTT	CASSLGTFRDRRTEAFF
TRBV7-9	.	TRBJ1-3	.	TGTGCCAGCAGCGCCCGGGCGGGTGGAAACACCATATATTTT	CASSARAGGNTIYF
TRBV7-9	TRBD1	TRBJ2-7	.	TGTGCCAGCAGCTTAGAGACAGGGTGCGAGCAGTACTTC	CASSLETGCEQYF
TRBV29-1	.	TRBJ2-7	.	TGCAGCGTTGTGGGCGACAGCTACGAGCAGTACTTC	CSVVGDSYEQYF
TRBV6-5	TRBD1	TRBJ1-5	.	TGTGCCAGCAGTCCGGACAGGGGGTATCAGCCCCAGAATTTT	CASSPDRGYQPQNF
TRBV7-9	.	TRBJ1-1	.	TGTGCCAGCAGCTTAGGGTGGGAGGGGAACACTGAAGCTTTCTTT	CASSLGWEGNTEAFF
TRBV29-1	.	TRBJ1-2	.	TGCAGCGTCCGGGCGGGGCAGGGATCGGGCTATGGCTACACCTTC	CSVRAGQGSGYGYTF
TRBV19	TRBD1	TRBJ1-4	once	TGTGCCAGTAGTAAGGACAGGGTTCGGGAAAAACTGTTTTTT	CASSKDRVREKLFF
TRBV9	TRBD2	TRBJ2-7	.	TGTGCCAGCAGCGTAGGACTAGCGGGAGGAGGTAAGGACTACGAGCAGTACTTC	CASSVGLAGGGKDYEQYF
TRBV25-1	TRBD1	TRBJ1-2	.	TGTGCCAGCAGTAAATGGGACAGGGGGGACTATGGCTACACCTTC	CASSKWDRGDYGYTF
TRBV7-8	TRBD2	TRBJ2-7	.	TGTGCCAGCAGCTTAGCATGGTCGGGAGGTGACTACGAGCAGTACTTC	CASSLAWSGGDYEQYF
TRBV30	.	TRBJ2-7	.	TGTGCCTGGAGTGTACCAGGATACGAGCAGTACTTC	CAWSVPGYEQYF
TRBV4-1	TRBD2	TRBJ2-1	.	TGCGCCAGCAGCCCGCTAGCGGGAGCCTACAATGAGCAGTTCTTC	CASSPLAGAYNEQFF
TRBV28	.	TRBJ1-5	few	TGTGCCAGCAGTAGAAGTGCAGGGGCGTCCAATCAGCCCCAGCATTTT	CASSRSAGASNQPQHF
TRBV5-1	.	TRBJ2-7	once	TGCGCCAGCAGCTTGGTTTCGCAGGGGAATCGCGAGCAGTACTTC	CASSLVSQGNREQYF
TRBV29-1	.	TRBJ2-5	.	TGCAGCGTTGAGAGTGAAGTCACCCAAGAGACCCAGTACTTC	CSVESEVTQETQYF
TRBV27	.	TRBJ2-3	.	TGTGCCAGCAGTCCACACCGGGGAAGCACAGATACGCAGTATTTT	CASSPHRGSTDTQYF
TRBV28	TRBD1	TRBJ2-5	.	TGTGCCAGCACCGCGGACAGGCAAGAGACCCAGTACTTC	CASTADRQETQYF
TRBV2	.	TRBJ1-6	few	TGTGCCAGCGCGCAACTCTCCTATAATTCACCCCTCCACTTT	CASAQLSYNSPLHF
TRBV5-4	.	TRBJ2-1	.	TGTGCCAGCAGCTTGAGATTTGGGGCAGGGTCCAGCTCCTACAATGAGCAGTTCTTC	CASSLRFGAGSSSYNEQFF
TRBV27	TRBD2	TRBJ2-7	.	TGTGCCAGCAGACTTAGCGGGAGGGGGGAGCAGTACTTC	CASRLSGRGEQYF
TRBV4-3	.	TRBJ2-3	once	TGCGCCAGCAGCCCAGTAAACACAGATACGCAGTATTTT	CASSPVNTDTQYF
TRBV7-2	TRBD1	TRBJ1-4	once	TGTGCCAGCAGCTGGGACAGGTCTCGTGAAAAACTGTTTTTT	CASSWDRSREKLFF
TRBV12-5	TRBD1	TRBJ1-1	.	TGTGCTAGTGGTCCTCTATCGACAGGGTGGAACACTGAAGCTTTCTTT	CASGPLSTGWNTEAFF
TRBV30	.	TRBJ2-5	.	TGTGCCTGGAGTGACAGGTGGCAAGAGACCCAGTACTTC	CAWSDRWQETQYF
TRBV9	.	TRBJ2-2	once	TGTGCCAGCAGCGTAGGGTCCTCTATGACAGCCGGGGAGCTGTTTTTT	CASSVGSSMTAGELFF
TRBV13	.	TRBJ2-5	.	TGTGCCAGCAGCTTAACTCAACACCAAGAGACCCAGTACTTC	CASSLTQHQETQYF
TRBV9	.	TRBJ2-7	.	TGTGCCAGCAGCGTATCGGGAACCTACGAGCAGTACTTC	CASSVSGTYEQYF
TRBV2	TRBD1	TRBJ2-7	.	TGTGCCAGCCCGAAACTTACCGGGACAGCCTCCTACGAGCAGTACTTC	CASPKLTGTASYEQYF
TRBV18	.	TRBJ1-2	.	TGTGCCAGCTCAGCGAACTATGGCTACACCTTC	CASSANYGYTF
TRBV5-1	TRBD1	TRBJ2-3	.	TGCGCCAGCAGCCCTGGGACAGACAGTAGAGATACGCAGTATTTT	CASSPGTDSRDTQYF
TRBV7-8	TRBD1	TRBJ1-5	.	TGTGCCAGCAGCCTTCGCCCAACAGGGGACAATCAGCCCCAGCATTTT	CASSLRPTGDNQPQHF
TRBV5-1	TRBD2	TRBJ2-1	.	TGCGCCAGCAGCTTGGCCGGCGGCGGGAGTTCCTACAATGAGCAGTTCTTC	CASSLAGGGSSYNEQFF
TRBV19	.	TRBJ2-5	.	TGTGCCAGTAGTATACGTGGGGGAGGCCAAGAGACCCAGTACTTC	CASSIRGGGQETQYF
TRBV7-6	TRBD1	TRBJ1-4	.	TGTGCCAGCAGTCGGGACAGGGGAGTAGTGCCGGAAAAACTGTTTTTT	CASSRDRGVVPEKLFF
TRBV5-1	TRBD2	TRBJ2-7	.	TGCGCCAGCAGCCCCGGGGTAGTCTCGGGAGGCTACGAGCAGTACTTC	CASSPGVVSGGYEQYF
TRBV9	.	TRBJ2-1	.	TGTGCCAGCAGCGGATTAGGGAGCTCCTACAATGAGCAGTTCTTC	CASSGLGSSYNEQFF
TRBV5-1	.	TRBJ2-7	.	TGCGCCAGCAGGACGGACAGCTCCTACGAGCAGTACTTC	CASRTDSSYEQYF
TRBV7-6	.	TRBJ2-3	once	TGTGCCAGCAGCCCTACAGGGGATACGCAGTATTTT	CASSPTGDTQYF
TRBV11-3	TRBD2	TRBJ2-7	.	TGTGCCAGCAGCTTAGATCCGACTAGCGGGTACTACGAGCAGTACTTC	CASSLDPTSGYYEQYF
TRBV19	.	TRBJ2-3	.	TGTGCCACTTCGAACAAGCGACAGTATATTTCAGATACGCAGTATTTT	CATSNKRQYISDTQYF
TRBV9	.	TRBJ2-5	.	TGTGCCAGCAGCGTAGACAGTCAAGAGACCCAGTACTTC	CASSVDSQETQYF
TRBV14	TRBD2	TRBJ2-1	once	TGTGCCAGCAGCCCTAGCGGGAGGGCCTACAATGAGCAGTTCTTC	CASSPSGRAYNEQFF
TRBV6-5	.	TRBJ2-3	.	TGTGCCAGCAGACGAGCAGATACGCAGTATTTT	CASRRADTQYF